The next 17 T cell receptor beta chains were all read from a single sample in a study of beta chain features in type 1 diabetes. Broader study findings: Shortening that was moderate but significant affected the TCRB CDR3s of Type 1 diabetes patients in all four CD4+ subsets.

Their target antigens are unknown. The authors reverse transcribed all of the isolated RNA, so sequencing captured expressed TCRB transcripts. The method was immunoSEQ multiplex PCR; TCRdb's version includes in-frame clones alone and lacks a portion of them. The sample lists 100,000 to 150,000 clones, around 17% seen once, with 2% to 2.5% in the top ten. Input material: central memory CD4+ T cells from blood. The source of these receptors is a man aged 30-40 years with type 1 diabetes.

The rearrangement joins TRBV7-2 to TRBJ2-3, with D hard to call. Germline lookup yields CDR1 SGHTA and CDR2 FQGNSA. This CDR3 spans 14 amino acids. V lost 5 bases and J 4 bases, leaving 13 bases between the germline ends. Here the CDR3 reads CASSPYRLSDTQYF. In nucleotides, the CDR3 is TGTGCCAGCAGCCCCTACCGACTTTCAGATACGCAGTATTTT.

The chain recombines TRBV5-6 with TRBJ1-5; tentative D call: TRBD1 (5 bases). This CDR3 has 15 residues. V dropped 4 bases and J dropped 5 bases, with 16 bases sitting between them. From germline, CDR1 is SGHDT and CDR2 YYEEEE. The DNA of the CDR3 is TGTGCCAGCAGCCCCCACGGGGGTTATCATCAGCCCCAGCATTTT. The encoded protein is CASSPHGGYHQPQHF.

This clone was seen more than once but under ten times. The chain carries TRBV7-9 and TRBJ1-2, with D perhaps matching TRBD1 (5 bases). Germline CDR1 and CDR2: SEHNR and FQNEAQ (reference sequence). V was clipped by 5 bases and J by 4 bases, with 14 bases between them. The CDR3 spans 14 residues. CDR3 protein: CASSAAGFGYGYTF. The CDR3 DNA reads TGTGCCAGCAGCGCCGCAGGGTTCGGCTATGGCTACACCTTC.

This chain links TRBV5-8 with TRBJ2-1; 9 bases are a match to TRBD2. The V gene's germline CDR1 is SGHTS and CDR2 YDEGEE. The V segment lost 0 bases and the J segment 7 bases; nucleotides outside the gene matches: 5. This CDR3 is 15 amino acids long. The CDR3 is CASSLVAGVMNEQFF. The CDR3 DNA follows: TGTGCCAGCAGCTTGGTAGCGGGGGTTATGAATGAGCAGTTCTTC.

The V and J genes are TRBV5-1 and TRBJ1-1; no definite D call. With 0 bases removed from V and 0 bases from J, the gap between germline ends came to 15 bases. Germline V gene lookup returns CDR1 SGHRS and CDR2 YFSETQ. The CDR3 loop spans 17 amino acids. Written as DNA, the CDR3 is TGCGCCAGCAGCTTGGTTGTGGCAGGAGACCTGAACACTGAAGCTTTCTTT. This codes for CASSLVVAGDLNTEAFF.

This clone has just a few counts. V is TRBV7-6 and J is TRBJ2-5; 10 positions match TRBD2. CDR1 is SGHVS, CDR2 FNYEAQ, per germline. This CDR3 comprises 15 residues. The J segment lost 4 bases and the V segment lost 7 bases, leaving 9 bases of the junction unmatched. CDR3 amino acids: CASNPSAGGPETQYF. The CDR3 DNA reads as TGTGCCAGCAACCCCTCAGCGGGGGGGCCAGAGACCCAGTACTTC.

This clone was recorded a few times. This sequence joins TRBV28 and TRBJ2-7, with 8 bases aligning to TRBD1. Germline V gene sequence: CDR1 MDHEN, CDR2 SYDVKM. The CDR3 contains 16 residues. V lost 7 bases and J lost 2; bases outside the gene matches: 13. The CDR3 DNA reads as TGTGCCAGCAATCACAATCCCCCACAGGGGGCCTACGAGCAGTACTTC. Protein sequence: CASNHNPPQGAYEQYF.

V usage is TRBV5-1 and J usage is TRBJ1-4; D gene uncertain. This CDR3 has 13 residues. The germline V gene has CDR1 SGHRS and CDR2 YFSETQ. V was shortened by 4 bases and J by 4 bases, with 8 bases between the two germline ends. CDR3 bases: TGCGCCAGCAGCCGGGCCCTTAATGAAAAACTGTTTTTT. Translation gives CASSRALNEKLFF. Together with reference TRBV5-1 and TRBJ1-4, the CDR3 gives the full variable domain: KAGVTQTPRYLIKTRGQQVTLSCSPISGHRSVSWYQQTPGQGLQFLFEYFSETQRNKGNFPGRFSGRQFSNSRSEMNVSTLELGDSALYLCASSRALNEKLFFGSGTQLSVL.

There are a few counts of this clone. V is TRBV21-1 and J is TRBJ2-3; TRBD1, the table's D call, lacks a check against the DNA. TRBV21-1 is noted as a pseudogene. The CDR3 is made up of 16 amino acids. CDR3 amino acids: CASNYPDRPRTDTQYF. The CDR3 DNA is TGTGCCAGCAACTACCCCGACAGGCCCCGCACAGATACGCAGTATTTT.

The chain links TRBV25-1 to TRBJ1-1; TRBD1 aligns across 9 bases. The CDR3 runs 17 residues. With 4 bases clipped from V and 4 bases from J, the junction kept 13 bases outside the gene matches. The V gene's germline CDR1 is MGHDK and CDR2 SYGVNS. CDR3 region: CASSGSGQGEGITEAFF. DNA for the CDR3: TGTGCCAGCAGTGGCTCGGGACAGGGTGAAGGGATCACTGAAGCTTTCTTT.

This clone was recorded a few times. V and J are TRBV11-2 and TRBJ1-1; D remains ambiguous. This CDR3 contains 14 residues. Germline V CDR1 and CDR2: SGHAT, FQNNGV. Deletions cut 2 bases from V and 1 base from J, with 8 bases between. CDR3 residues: CASSLMGRNTEAFF. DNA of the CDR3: TGTGCCAGCAGCTTAATGGGCAGGAACACTGAAGCTTTCTTT. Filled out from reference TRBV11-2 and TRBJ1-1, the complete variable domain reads EAGVAQSPRYKIIEKRQSVAFWCNPISGHATLYWYQQILGQGPKLLIQFQNNGVVDDSQLPKDRFSAERLKGVDSTLKIQPAKLEDSAVYLCASSLMGRNTEAFFGQGTRLTVV.

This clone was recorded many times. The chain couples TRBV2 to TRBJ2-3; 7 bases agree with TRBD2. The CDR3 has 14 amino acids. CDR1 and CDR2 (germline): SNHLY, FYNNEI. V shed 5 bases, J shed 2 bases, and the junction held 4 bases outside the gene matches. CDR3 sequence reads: CASSSRDYTDTQYF. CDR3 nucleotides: TGTGCCAGCAGTTCCCGGGACTACACAGATACGCAGTATTTT.

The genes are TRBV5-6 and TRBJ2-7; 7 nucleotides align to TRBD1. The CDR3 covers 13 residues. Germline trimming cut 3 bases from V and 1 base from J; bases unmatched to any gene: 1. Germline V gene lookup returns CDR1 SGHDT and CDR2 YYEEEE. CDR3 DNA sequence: TGTGCCAGCAGCTCGGACAGGTCCTACGAGCAGTACTTC. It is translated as CASSSDRSYEQYF.

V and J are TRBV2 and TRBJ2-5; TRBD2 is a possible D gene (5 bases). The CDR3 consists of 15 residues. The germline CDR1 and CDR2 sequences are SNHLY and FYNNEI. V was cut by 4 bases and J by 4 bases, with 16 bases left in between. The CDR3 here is CASSATTGRGETQYF. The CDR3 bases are TGTGCCAGCAGTGCGACAACGGGCCGGGGAGAGACCCAGTACTTC.

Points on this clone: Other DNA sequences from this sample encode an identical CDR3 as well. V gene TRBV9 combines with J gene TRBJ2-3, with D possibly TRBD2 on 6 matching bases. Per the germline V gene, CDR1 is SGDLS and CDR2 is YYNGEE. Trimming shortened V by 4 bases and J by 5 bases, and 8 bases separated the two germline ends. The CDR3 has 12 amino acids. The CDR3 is CASSLRGDTQYF. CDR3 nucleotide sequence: TGTGCCAGCAGCTTGCGGGGAGATACGCAGTATTTT.

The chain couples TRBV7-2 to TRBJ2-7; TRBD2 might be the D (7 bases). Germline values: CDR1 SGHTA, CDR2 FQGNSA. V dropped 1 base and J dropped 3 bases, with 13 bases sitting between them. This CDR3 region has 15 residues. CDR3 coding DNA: TGTGCCAGCAGCTTAGTGGGGGGGCAGAACTACGAGCAGTACTTC. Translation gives CASSLVGGQNYEQYF.

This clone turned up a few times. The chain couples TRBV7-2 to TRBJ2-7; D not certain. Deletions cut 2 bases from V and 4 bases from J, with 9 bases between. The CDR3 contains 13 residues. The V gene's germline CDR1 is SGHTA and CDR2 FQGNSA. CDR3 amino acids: CASSLTVTYEQYF. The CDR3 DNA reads TGTGCCAGCAGCTTAACAGTAACTTACGAGCAGTACTTC.